This paragraph covers one TCR beta chain sequence. No antigen is known for it. This CDR3 region has 14 residues. CDR1 is LGHNA and CDR2 is YSLEER in the germline V gene. V lost 5 bases, J lost 3 bases, and 11 bases lay in between. TCRdb keeps only in-frame clones here, not all; method: immunoSEQ multiplex PCR. The sample includes 200,000 or so clones, approximately 91% of them seen just once. This specimen comes from a study of T cell responses to AZD1222 COVID-19 vaccine. Regarding the study as a whole: The repertoires were collected only after the peak T cell response. Targeting of unmutated variant regions was reportedly seen in nearly half of spike-specific TCRs. There were mostly white British donors and more females than males, and clonal diversity was possibly underestimated.

The specimen was peripheral blood, collected on day 0 of AZD1222 vaccination. This receptor was obtained from an adult in good health. V and J are TRBV4-3 and TRBJ2-1; no firm D call. CDR3 nucleotide sequence: TGCGCCAGCAGCTCCTTTGGGGTCTACAATGAGCAGTTCTTC. Translating it yields CASSSFGVYNEQFF.